This entry concerns a single T cell receptor beta chain. The data derive from a study of blood T cell repertoires in COVID-19. As for the study in general: The United States, Italy and Spain were the sources of the acute and convalescent COVID-19 samples. Sample material is recorded as cDNA or gDNA derived from T cells, B-cell-depleted T cells, or PBMCs.

TCRdb's copy holds only in-frame clones and misses some; the assay was immunoSEQ multiplex PCR. The sample has approximately 38,000 clones, 85% to 90% seen once. Germline CDR1 KGHSH, CDR2 LQKENI. Germline trimming cut 5 bases from V and 5 bases from J; bases unmatched to any gene: 1. CDR3 length: 12 residues. The chain employs TRBV18 and TRBJ2-5, with TRBD1 matching over 8 bases. Sequencing was done on a sample of peripheral blood. The origin of this receptor is a man between 25 and 39 years old with active or convalescent COVID-19. In DNA, the CDR3 is TGTGCCAGCTCAGGGGACAGGGAGACCCAGTACTTC. It encodes CASSGDRETQYF.